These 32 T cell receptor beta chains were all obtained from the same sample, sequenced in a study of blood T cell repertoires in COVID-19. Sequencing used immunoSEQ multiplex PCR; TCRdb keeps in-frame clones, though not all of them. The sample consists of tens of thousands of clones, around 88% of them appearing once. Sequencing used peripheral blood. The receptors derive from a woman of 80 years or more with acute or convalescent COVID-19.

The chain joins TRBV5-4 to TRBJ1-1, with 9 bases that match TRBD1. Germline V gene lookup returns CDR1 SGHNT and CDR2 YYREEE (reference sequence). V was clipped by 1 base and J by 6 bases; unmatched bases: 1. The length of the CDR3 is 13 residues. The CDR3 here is CASSLTGGSEAFF. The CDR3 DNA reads TGTGCCAGCAGCTTGACAGGGGGCTCTGAAGCTTTCTTT.

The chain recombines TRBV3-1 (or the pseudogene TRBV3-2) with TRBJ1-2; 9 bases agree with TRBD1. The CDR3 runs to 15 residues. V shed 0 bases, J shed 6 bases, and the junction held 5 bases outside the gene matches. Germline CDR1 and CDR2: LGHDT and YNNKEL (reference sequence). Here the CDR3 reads CASSQDLGQGNGYTF. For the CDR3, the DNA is TGTGCCAGCAGCCAAGACCTAGGACAGGGGAATGGCTACACCTTC.

Here the CDR3 DNA reads TGTGCCAGCAGCGTCGGGGACAAATACGAGCAGTACTTC. Its protein is CASSVGDKYEQYF. The rearrangement joins TRBV9 to TRBJ2-7; a possible D gene is TRBD1 (6 bases). Germline CDR1 and CDR2: SGDLS and YYNGEE. This CDR3 is 13 amino acids long. Deletions cut 2 bases from V and 4 bases from J, with 10 bases between.

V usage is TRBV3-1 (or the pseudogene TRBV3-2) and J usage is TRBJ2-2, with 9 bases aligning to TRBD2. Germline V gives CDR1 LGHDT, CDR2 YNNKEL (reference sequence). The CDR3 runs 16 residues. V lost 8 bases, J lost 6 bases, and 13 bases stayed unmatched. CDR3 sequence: CASSFSGSGFPGELFF. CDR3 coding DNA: TGTGCCAGCTCATTTAGCGGGAGCGGATTTCCCGGGGAGCTGTTTTTT.

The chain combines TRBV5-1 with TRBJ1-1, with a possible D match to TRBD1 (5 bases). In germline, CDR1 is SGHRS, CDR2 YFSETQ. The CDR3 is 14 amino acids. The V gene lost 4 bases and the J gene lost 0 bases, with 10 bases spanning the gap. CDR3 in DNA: TGCGCCAGCAGCCCACAGGCGGTGAACACTGAAGCTTTCTTT. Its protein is CASSPQAVNTEAFF. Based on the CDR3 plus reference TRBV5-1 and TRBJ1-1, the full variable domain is KAGVTQTPRYLIKTRGQQVTLSCSPISGHRSVSWYQQTPGQGLQFLFEYFSETQRNKGNFPGRFSGRQFSNSRSEMNVSTLELGDSALYLCASSPQAVNTEAFFGQGTRLTVV.

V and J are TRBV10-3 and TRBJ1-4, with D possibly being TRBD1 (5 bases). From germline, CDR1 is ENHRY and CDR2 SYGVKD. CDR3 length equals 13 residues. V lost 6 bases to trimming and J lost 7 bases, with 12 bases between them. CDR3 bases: TGTGCCATCAGCCAGGACACCTTTGAAAAACTGTTTTTT. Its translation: CAISQDTFEKLFF.

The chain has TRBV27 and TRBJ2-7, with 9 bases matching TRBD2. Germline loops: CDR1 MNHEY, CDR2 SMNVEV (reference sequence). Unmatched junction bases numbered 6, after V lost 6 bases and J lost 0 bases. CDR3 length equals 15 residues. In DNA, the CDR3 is TGTGCCAGCAGACAAAATAGCGGGAGCTCCTACGAGCAGTACGTC. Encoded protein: CASRQNSGSSYEQYV.

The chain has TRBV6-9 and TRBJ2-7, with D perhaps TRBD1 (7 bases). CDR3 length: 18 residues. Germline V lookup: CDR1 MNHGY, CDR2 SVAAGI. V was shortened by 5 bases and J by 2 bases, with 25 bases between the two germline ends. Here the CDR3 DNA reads TGTGCCAGCAGTCAGGGGGGCACCGGGACTCTTGAAACCTACGAGCAGTACGTC. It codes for CASSQGGTGTLETYEQYV.

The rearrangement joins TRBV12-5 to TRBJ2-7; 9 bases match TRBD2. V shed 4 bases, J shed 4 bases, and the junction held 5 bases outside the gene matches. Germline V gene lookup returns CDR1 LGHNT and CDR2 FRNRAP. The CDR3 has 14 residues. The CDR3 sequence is CASGSGLAPYEQYV. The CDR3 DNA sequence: TGTGCTAGTGGTTCGGGACTAGCCCCATACGAGCAGTACGTC.

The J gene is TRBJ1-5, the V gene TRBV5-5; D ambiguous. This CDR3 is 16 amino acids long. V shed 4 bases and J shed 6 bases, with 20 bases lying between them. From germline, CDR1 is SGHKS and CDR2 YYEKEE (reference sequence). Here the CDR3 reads CASSAVGGREGQPQHF. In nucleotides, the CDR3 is TGTGCCAGCAGCGCGGTGGGAGGTAGGGAGGGTCAGCCCCAGCATTTT.

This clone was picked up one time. In nucleotides, the CDR3 is TGTGCCAGCAGCGTAGGAAACGGACTAACCTACAATGAGCAGTTCTTC. Amino acid sequence: CASSVGNGLTYNEQFF. The chain recombines TRBV9 with TRBJ2-1; D might be TRBD2 (6 bases). Germline V gene sequence: CDR1 SGDLS, CDR2 YYNGEE. V shed 0 bases and J shed 2 bases, with 12 bases lying between them. CDR3 length equals 16 residues.

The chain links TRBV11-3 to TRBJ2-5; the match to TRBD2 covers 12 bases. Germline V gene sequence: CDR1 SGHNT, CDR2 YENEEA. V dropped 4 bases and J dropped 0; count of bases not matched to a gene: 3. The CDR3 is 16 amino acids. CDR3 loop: CASSSGLAGHQETQYF. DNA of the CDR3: TGTGCCAGCAGCTCGGGACTAGCGGGCCACCAAGAGACCCAGTACTTC. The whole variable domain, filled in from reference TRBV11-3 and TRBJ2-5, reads EAGVVQSPRYKIIEKKQPVAFWCNPISGHNTLYWYLQNLGQGPELLIRYENEEAVDDSQLPKDRFSAERLKGVDSTLKIQPAELGDSAVYLCASSSGLAGHQETQYFGPGTRLLVL.

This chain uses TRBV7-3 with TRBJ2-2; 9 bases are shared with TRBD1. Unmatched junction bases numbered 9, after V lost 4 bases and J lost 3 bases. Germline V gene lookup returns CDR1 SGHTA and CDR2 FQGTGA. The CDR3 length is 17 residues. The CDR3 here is CASSSTLGQGDTGELFF. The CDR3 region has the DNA TGTGCCAGCAGCTCCACTCTGGGACAGGGAGACACCGGGGAGCTGTTTTTT.

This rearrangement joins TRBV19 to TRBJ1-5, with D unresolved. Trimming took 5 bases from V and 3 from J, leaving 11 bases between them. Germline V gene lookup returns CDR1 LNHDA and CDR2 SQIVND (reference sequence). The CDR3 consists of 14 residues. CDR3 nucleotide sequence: TGTGCCAGTAGTCGATCAGGTTTCAATCAGCCCCAGCATTTT. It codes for CASSRSGFNQPQHF.

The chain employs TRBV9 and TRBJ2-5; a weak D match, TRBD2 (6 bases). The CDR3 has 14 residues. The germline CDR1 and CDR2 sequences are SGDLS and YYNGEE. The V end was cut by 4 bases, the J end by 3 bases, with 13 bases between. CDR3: CASSPEASEETQYF. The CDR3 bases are TGTGCCAGCAGCCCAGAGGCTAGCGAAGAGACCCAGTACTTC.

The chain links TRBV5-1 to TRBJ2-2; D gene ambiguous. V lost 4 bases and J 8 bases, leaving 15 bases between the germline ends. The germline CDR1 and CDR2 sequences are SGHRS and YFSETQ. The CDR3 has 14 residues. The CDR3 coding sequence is TGCGCCAGCAGCCCCCGACTCTCCGTGGGGGAGCTGTTTTTT. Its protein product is CASSPRLSVGELFF.

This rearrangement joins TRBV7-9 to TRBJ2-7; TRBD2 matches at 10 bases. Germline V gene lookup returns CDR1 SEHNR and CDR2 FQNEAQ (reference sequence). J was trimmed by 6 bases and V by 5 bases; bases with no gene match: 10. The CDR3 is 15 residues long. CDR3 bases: TGTGCCAGCAGCCAAAGCGGGGGGGCCTCGGTCGAGCAGTACTTC. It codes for CASSQSGGASVEQYF.

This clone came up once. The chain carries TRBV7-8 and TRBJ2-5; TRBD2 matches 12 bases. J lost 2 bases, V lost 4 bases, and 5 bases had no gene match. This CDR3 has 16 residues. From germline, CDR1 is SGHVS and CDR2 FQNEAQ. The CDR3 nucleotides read TGTGCCAGCAGCTATGGACTAGCGGGACCTCAAGAGACCCAGTACTTC. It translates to CASSYGLAGPQETQYF. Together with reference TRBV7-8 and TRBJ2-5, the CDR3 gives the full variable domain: GAGVSQSPRYKVAKRGQDVALRCDPISGHVSLFWYQQALGQGPEFLTYFQNEAQLDKSGLPSDRFFAERPEGSVSTLKIQRTQQEDSAVYLCASSYGLAGPQETQYFGPGTRLLVL.

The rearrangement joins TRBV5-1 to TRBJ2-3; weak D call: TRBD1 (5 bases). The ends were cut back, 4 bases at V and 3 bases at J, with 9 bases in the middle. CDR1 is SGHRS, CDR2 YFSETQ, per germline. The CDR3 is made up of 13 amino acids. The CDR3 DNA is TGCGCCAGCAGCAACCAGGGTACAGATACGCAGTATTTT. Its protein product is CASSNQGTDTQYF.

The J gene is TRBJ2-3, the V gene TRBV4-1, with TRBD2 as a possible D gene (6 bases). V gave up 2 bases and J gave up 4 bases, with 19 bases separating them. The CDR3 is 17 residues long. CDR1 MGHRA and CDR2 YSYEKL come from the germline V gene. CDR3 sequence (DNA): TGCGCCAGCAGCCAAAGTGGAGGGAAAAGGATGGCAGATACGCAGTATTTT. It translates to CASSQSGGKRMADTQYF.

CDR3 in DNA: TGTGCCAGCAGCGACCGGGACTCCAACTCCTATAATTCACCCCTCCACTTT. Its translation is CASSDRDSNSYNSPLHF. The chain links TRBV7-2 to TRBJ1-6, with D maybe TRBD1 (5 bases). Germline V gives CDR1 SGHTA, CDR2 FQGNSA. Trimming cost V 5 bases and J 0 bases, with 14 bases left between them. This CDR3 contains 17 residues.

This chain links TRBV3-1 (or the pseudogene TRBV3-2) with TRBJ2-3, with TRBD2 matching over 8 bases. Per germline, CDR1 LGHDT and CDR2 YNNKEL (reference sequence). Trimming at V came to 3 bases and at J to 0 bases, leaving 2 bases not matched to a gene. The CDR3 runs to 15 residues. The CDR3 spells CASSQASGSTDTQYF. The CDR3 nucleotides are TGTGCCAGCAGCCAGGCTAGCGGGAGCACAGATACGCAGTATTTT.

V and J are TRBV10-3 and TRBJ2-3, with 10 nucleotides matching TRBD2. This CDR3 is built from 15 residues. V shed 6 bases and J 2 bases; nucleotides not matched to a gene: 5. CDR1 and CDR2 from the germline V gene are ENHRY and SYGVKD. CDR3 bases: TGTGCCATCAGCCCGGGACTAGCGTCCACAGATACGCAGTATTTT. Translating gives CAISPGLASTDTQYF.

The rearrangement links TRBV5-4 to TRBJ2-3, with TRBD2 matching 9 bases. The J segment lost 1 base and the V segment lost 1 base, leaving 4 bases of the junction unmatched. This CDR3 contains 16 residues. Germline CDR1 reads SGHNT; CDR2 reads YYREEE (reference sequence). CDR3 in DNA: TGTGCCAGCAGCTTGTGGGCTAGCGGGGGCACAGATACGCAGTATTTT. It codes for CASSLWASGGTDTQYF. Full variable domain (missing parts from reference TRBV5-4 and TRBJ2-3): ETGVTQSPTHLIKTRGQQVTLRCSSQSGHNTVSWYQQALGQGPQFIFQYYREEENGRGNFPPRFSGLQFPNYSSELNVNALELDDSALYLCASSLWASGGTDTQYFGPGTRLTVL.

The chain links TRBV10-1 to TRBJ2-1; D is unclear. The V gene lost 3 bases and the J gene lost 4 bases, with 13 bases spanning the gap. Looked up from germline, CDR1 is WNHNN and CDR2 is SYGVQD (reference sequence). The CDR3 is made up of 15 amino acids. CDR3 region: CASSDPSTGYNEQFF. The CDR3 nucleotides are TGCGCCAGCAGTGACCCTTCGACCGGGTACAATGAGCAGTTCTTC.

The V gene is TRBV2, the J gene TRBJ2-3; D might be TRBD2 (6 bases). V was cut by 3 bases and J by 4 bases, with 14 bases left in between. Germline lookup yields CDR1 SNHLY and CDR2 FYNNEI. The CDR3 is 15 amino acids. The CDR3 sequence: CASSDGGNLADTQYF. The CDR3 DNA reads TGTGCCAGCAGTGACGGCGGGAACTTAGCAGATACGCAGTATTTT.

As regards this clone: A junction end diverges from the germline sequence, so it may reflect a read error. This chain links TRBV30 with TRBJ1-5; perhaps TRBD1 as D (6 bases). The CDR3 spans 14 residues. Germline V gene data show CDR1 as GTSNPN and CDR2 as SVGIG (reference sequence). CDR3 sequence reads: CAWSVEGGNQSQHF. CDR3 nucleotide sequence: TGTGCCTGGAGTGTAGAGGGGGGGAATCAGTCCCAGCATTTT.

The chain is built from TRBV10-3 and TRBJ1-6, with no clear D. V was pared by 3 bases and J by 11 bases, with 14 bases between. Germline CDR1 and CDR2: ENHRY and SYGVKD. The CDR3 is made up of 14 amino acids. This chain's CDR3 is CAISDRSGRPPLHF. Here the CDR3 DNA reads TGTGCCATCAGTGACCGATCTGGGCGCCCACCCCTCCACTTT.

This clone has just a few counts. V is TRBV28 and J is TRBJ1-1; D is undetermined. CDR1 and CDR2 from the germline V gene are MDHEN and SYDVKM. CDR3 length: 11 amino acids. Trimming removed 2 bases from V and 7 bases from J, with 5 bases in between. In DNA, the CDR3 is TGTGCCAGCAGTTTAAGCGATGAAGCTTTCTTT. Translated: CASSLSDEAFF. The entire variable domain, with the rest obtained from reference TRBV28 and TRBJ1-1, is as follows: DVKVTQSSRYLVKRTGEKVFLECVQDMDHENMFWYRQDPGLGLRLIYFSYDVKMKEKGDIPEGYSVSREKKERFSLILESASTNQTSMYLCASSLSDEAFFGQGTRLTVV.

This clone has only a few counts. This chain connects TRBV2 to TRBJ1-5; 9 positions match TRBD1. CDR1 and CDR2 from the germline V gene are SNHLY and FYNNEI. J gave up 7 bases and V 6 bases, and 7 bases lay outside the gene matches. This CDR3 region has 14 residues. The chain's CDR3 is CASRQGDRAQPQHF. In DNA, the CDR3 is TGTGCCAGCAGGCAAGGGGACAGGGCGCAGCCCCAGCATTTT.

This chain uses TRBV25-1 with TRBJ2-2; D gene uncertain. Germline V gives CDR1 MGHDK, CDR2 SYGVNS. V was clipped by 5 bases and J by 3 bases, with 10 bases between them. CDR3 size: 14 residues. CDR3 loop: CASSRNSYTGELFF. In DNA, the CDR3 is TGTGCCAGCAGTAGGAACAGCTACACCGGGGAGCTGTTTTTT.

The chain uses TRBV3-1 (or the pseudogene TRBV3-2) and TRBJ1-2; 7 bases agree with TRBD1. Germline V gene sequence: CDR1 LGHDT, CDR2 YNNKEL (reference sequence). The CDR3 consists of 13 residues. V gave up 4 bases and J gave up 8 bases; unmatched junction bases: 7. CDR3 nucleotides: TGTGCCAGCAGCCCCACAGGGGCTGGCGGCTACACCTTC. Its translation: CASSPTGAGGYTF.